Reported below is one T cell receptor (beta chain). The germline CDR1 and CDR2 sequences are ENHRY and SYGVKD. Trimming shortened V by 8 bases and J by 11 bases, and 16 bases separated the two germline ends. CDR3 length: 12 residues. Exclusions: uncontrolled infection, other autoimmune disease, pregnancy, lactation. Regions amplified from RNA transcripts were the TCR beta CDR3 regions. In the first-round RT-PCR of the TCR CDR3, the HTBI primer set was used. MiXCR was run by TCRdb on the multiplex PCR reads, yielding one entry per CDR3 protein. The table lists about 570,000 distinct CDR3 sequences, roughly 46% of them singletons. The data belong to a study of T cells in Graves' hyperthyroidism and ophthalmopathy.

The genes are TRBV10-3 and TRBJ1-5, with D possibly matching TRBD1 (6 bases). This clonotype originated in an adult woman with Graves' disease, either hyperthyroidism or ophthalmopathy (not recorded which). Input material: peripheral blood or thyroid tissue (not recorded which). DNA of the CDR3: TGTGCCATCGGGCAGGGGCAAGAGACCCAGCATTTT. Amino acids: CAIGQGQETQHF.